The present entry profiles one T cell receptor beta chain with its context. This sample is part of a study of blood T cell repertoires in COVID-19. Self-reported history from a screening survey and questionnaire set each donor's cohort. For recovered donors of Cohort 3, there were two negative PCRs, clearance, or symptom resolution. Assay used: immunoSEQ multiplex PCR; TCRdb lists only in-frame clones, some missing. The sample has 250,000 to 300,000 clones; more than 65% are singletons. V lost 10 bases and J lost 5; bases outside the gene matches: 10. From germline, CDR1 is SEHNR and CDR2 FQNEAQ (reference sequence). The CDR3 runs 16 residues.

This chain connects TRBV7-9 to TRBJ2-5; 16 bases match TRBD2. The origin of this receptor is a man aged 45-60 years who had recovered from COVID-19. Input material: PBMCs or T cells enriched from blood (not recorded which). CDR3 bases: TGTGCCATCCCGGGACTAGCGGGAGGGCCGAGGGAGACCCAGTACTTC. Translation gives CAIPGLAGGPRETQYF.